Listed below are T cell receptor beta chains from one sample, sequenced in a study of T cells in localized non-small cell lung cancer. The protocol was immunoSEQ multiplex PCR, while the TCRdb copy is restricted to in-frame clones and leaves out a portion. The sample carries roughly 53,000 clones, 80% to 85% recorded once. Sample: peripheral blood mononuclear cells, taken before any cancer treatment. These TCRs come from a man aged 35 to 69 with stage III lung adenocarcinoma. Each CDR3 is given with its conserved first and last residue. D genes are given only for firm matches. Clone size is given for some rows only: seen once, a few or many times, or a class if the clone is expanded.

once | TRBJ2-2 | TRBV2 | TRBD2 | CASSDRRGALTGELFF | TGTGCCAGCAGTGACAGGCGGGGGGCGCTCACCGGGGAGCTGTTTTTT
- | TRBJ1-5 | TRBV2 | - | CASRPGGAHSNQPQHF | TGTGCCAGCCGCCCGGGAGGGGCTCATAGCAATCAGCCCCAGCATTTT
- | TRBJ2-7 | TRBV6-6 | TRBD1 | CASRHPIQGAPSEQYF | TGTGCCAGCAGACACCCGATTCAGGGGGCCCCCTCCGAGCAGTACTTC
- | TRBJ1-2 | TRBV10-3 | - | CAISESNYGYTF | TGTGCCATCAGTGAATCCAACTATGGCTACACCTTC
- | TRBJ1-1 | TRBV19 | TRBD1 | CASRLTGDGGTEAFF | TGTGCCAGTAGACTCACAGGGGATGGAGGCACTGAAGCTTTCTTT
- | TRBJ2-7 | TRBV6-1 | - | CATHWVGEQYF | TGTGCCACCCATTGGGTGGGCGAGCAGTACTTC
few | TRBJ1-1 | TRBV30 | - | CAWSVDSNTEAFF | TGTGCCTGGAGTGTAGACTCGAACACTGAAGCTTTCTTT
- | TRBJ2-3 | TRBV14 | TRBD1 | CASSHAGGRADTQYF | TGTGCCAGCAGCCACGCAGGGGGCCGGGCAGATACGCAGTATTTT
- | TRBJ1-2 | TRBV5-5 | - | CASSLVSQGRGYTF | TGTGCCAGCAGCTTGGTGAGCCAGGGGAGAGGCTACACCTTC
- | TRBJ2-2 | TRBV7-6 | - | CASSSTGELFF | TGTGCCAGCAGCTCAACCGGGGAGCTGTTTTTT
- | TRBJ1-4 | TRBV4-3 | TRBD1 | CASSLGQATNEKLFF | TGCGCCAGCAGCCTAGGACAGGCAACTAATGAAAAACTGTTTTTT
- | TRBJ1-5 | TRBV6-6 | - | CASSPNRAGNQPQHF | TGTGCCAGCAGTCCGAACAGGGCGGGCAATCAGCCCCAGCATTTT
- | TRBJ2-7 | TRBV11-2 | - | CASSLPGLAEQYF | TGTGCCAGCAGCTTACCGGGACTTGCCGAGCAGTACTTC
once | TRBJ1-2 | TRBV5-5 | TRBD1 | CASSLDRGNLHYYGYTF | TGTGCCAGCAGCTTGGACAGGGGGAATCTTCACTACTATGGCTACACCTTC
- | TRBJ2-5 | TRBV11-3 | - | CASSLQGGTGRETQYF | TGTGCCAGCAGCCTCCAGGGGGGAACAGGGAGAGAGACCCAGTACTTC
few | TRBJ2-3 | TRBV7-9 | - | CASSFYLGVTTQYF | TGTGCCAGCAGCTTCTACCTGGGGGTCACCACGCAGTATTTT
- | TRBJ2-7 | TRBV7-2 | TRBD2 | CASSLGLADYSYEQYF | TGTGCCAGCAGCCTGGGACTAGCGGACTACTCCTACGAGCAGTACTTC
- | TRBJ1-4 | TRBV6-6 | - | CASRRGGLEGNEKLFF | TGTGCCAGCCGGCGTGGGGGGCTAGAGGGTAATGAAAAACTGTTTTTT
- | TRBJ2-5 | TRBV18 | - | CASSPPAGIGETQYF | TGTGCCAGCTCACCACCGGCAGGGATAGGGGAGACCCAGTACTTC
- | TRBJ1-2 | TRBV10-3 | - | CASAGMVGLFGYTF | TGTGCCTCTGCTGGCATGGTGGGGCTATTTGGCTACACCTTC
- | TRBJ2-7 | TRBV6-1 | - | CASKTHYEQYF | TGTGCCAGCAAGACACACTACGAGCAGTACTTC
few | TRBJ1-4 | TRBV7-9 | - | CASSSGNLRGGTNEKLFF | TGTGCCAGCAGCTCGGGAAATCTGAGGGGAGGAACTAATGAAAAACTGTTTTTT
- | TRBJ2-1 | TRBV30 | TRBD2 | CAWSPLAGGDNEQFF | TGTGCCTGGAGCCCACTAGCGGGAGGGGACAATGAGCAGTTCTTC
- | TRBJ2-1 | TRBV2 | - | CASSENLPGGEQFF | TGTGCCAGCAGTGAAAACTTACCCGGGGGTGAGCAGTTCTTC
- | TRBJ2-7 | TRBV6-5 | TRBD1 | CASSYSQGADYEQYF | TGTGCCAGCAGTTACTCGCAGGGGGCCGACTACGAGCAGTACTTC
- | TRBJ2-2 | TRBV6-6 | TRBD2 | CASGGDTGELFF | TGTGCCAGTGGGGGGGACACCGGGGAGCTGTTTTTT
few | TRBJ2-1 | TRBV5-1 | - | CASSSEAVSSYNEQFF | TGCGCCAGCAGCTCTGAGGCGGTAAGCTCCTACAATGAGCAGTTCTTC
- | TRBJ2-2 | TRBV2 | - | CASREDTGELFF | TGTGCCAGCAGAGAGGACACCGGGGAGCTGTTTTTT
- | TRBJ1-5 | TRBV6-5 | - | CASSSPGTQGQPQHF | TGTGCCAGCAGTTCGCCCGGGACCCAGGGGCAGCCCCAGCATTTT
- | TRBJ2-4 | TRBV7-9 | TRBD1 | CASSTQGNGIKTFQYF | TGTGCCAGCAGCACACAGGGGAACGGGATAAAAACATTTCAGTACTTC
- | TRBJ1-3 | TRBV7-2 | - | CASSLDTLSGNTIYF | TGTGCCAGCAGCTTAGATACGCTTTCTGGAAACACCATATATTTT
- | TRBJ2-5 | TRBV7-6 | - | CASSLGQLQETQYF | TGTGCCAGCAGCTTAGGACAGCTACAAGAGACCCAGTACTTC
- | TRBJ1-2 | TRBV19 | - | CASSIDLLAGNRYGYTF | TGTGCCAGTAGTATAGATCTATTGGCAGGTAACCGCTATGGCTACACCTTC
- | TRBJ1-4 | TRBV6-1 | - | CASSEETVRGEKLFF | TGTGCCAGCAGTGAAGAAACCGTCAGGGGTGAAAAACTGTTTTTT
- | TRBJ2-3 | TRBV30 | - | CAWSEALSTDTQYF | TGTGCCTGGAGTGAGGCGCTTAGCACAGATACGCAGTATTTT
- | TRBJ2-7 | TRBV13 | TRBD2 | CASSRLAGDEQYF | TGTGCCAGCAGTCGACTAGCGGGAGACGAGCAGTACTTC
- | TRBJ1-5 | TRBV6-1 | - | CASSPRTLGGQPQHF | TGTGCCAGCAGTCCCCGGACGTTGGGGGGCCAGCCCCAGCATTTT
- | TRBJ2-2 | TRBV30 | - | CACLRSNTGELFF | TGTGCCTGCCTACGGAGTAACACCGGGGAGCTGTTTTTT
- | TRBJ2-7 | TRBV25-1 | TRBD2 | CASSGTGTSGAREQYF | TGTGCCAGCAGTGGGACCGGGACTAGCGGAGCGAGGGAGCAGTACTTC
- | TRBJ2-3 | TRBV6-5 | TRBD1 | CASKKRGNRGAQYF | TGTGCCAGCAAGAAAAGGGGAAACAGGGGGGCGCAGTATTTT
- | TRBJ2-7 | TRBV14 | - | CASSHRGTYEQYF | TGTGCCAGCAGCCACAGGGGAACCTACGAGCAGTACTTC
medium-sized | TRBJ1-5 | TRBV2 | - | CANSIERNQPQHF | TGTGCCAACTCAATCGAGCGCAATCAGCCCCAGCATTTT
- | TRBJ2-3 | TRBV19 | TRBD2 | CASSIGTSGTDTQYF | TGTGCCAGTAGTATAGGGACTAGCGGCACAGATACGCAGTATTTT
- | TRBJ2-5 | TRBV6-5 | TRBD1 | CASSYSFGTGEETQYF | TGTGCCAGCAGTTACTCGTTTGGGACAGGGGAAGAGACCCAGTACTTC
once | TRBJ2-7 | TRBV18 | TRBD1 | CASSPGQGVREQYF | TGTGCCAGCTCACCGGGACAGGGGGTCCGCGAGCAGTACTTC
- | TRBJ2-3 | TRBV2 | - | CASSEAQGGNTDTQYF | TGTGCCAGCAGTGAAGCGCAGGGCGGGAACACAGATACGCAGTATTTT
- | TRBJ2-1 | TRBV19 | TRBD2 | CASSSSRGLAYNEQFF | TGTGCCAGTAGTAGCAGCCGGGGACTAGCTTACAATGAGCAGTTCTTC
once | TRBJ1-4 | TRBV29-1 | - | CSVVGEGATNEKLFF | TGCAGCGTTGTTGGGGAGGGTGCAACTAATGAAAAACTGTTTTTT
- | TRBJ2-1 | TRBV7-9 | - | CASSRGAGPLGIEQFF | TGTGCCAGCAGCCGGGGAGCGGGCCCACTAGGGATTGAGCAGTTCTTC